Listed here are 14 T cell receptor beta chains from one sample, sequenced in a study of T cells in Graves' hyperthyroidism and ophthalmopathy. Regions amplified from RNA transcripts were the TCR beta CDR3 regions. The study used the HTBI primer set for a first-round RT-PCR of the TCR CDR3. TCRdb called the multiplex PCR reads again in MiXCR, with one record for every CDR3 protein. The repertoire holds over 400,000 distinct CDR3 sequences, with 14% to 15% as singletons. The sequencing sample was made of blood. These receptors originate from a man aged 18 to 29 with Graves' ophthalmopathy.

This clonotype was recorded at least ten times. The genes are TRBV5-1 and TRBJ1-5, with 7 bases that match TRBD1. V was clipped by 4 bases and J by 4 bases; unmatched bases: 8. The CDR3 is made up of 15 amino acids. Germline V gives CDR1 SGHRS, CDR2 YFSETQ. DNA of the CDR3: TGCGCCAGCAGCCTAGGGGGACAGCTAAATCAGCCCCAGCATTTT. It is translated as CASSLGGQLNQPQHF.

This clonotype was counted at least ten times. The chain employs TRBV29-1 and TRBJ1-1, with D perhaps TRBD1 (6 bases). The CDR3 runs 12 residues. Germline V CDR1 and CDR2: SQVTM, ANQGSEA. V dropped 7 bases and J dropped 3 bases, with 12 bases sitting between them. CDR3 protein: CSETGFDTEAFF. Here the CDR3 DNA reads TGCAGCGAAACAGGGTTTGACACTGAAGCTTTCTTT.

Concerning this clonotype itself: Just one base apart from a much larger clone, this may be a read error. J is TRBJ2-3 and V is TRBV9, with 10 positions matching TRBD1. The CDR3 loop spans 18 amino acids. The V and J ends lost 0 bases and 3 bases, in that order; junction bases with no gene match: 10. Germline lookup yields CDR1 SGDLS and CDR2 YYNGEE. The CDR3 loop reads CASSVARTGGLPTDTQYF. The CDR3, as DNA: TGTGCCAGCAGCGTAGCTAGGACAGGGGGATTACCGACAGATACGCAGTATTTT.

Many counts were recorded for this clonotype. This chain connects TRBV5-1 to TRBJ2-7; D call uncertain. Germline values: CDR1 SGHRS, CDR2 YFSETQ. V was pared by 2 bases and J by 5 bases, with 5 bases between. The CDR3 is made up of 11 amino acids. This CDR3 reads CASSFEDEQYF. The CDR3 coding sequence is TGCGCCAGCAGCTTCGAGGACGAGCAGTACTTC.

Remarks on this clonotype: This may arise from a read error, as a much more abundant clone is one base away. The chain links TRBV2 to TRBJ2-1; a possible D gene is TRBD2 (5 bases). The DNA matches TRBJ2-7 better at its end, which makes the J call doubtful. The CDR3 consists of 14 residues. Germline V lookup: CDR1 SNHLY, CDR2 FYNNEI. In DNA, the CDR3 is TGTGCCAGCAGCGGGGAAGCATCCTACAGTGAGCAGTACTTC. Encoded protein: CASSGEASYSEQYF.

In this sample, this clonotype turned up a few times. The chain is built from TRBV6-1 and TRBJ1-3; D unresolved. V gave up 5 bases and J gave up 4 bases, with 12 bases separating them. Germline values: CDR1 MNHNS, CDR2 SASEGT. CDR3 size: 14 residues. The DNA of the CDR3 is TGTGCCAGCAGTAGCCCGGGTGGGGGAAACACCATATATTTT. Translating gives CASSSPGGGNTIYF.

In its sample, this clonotype was seen a few times. CDR3 in DNA: TGTGCCAGCATACGGGGAGTCTGCCCAAATTCACCCCTCCACTTT. Translated: CASIRGVCPNSPLHF. V and J are TRBV6-4 and TRBJ1-6; D gene ambiguous. V dropped 7 bases and J dropped 7 bases, with 17 bases sitting between them. The CDR3 is 15 residues long. From germline, CDR1 is MRHNA and CDR2 SNTAGT.

The chain carries TRBV2 and TRBJ2-1; 9 bases fit TRBD2. This CDR3 has 15 residues. V lost 6 bases and J lost 3; bases outside the gene matches: 6. Germline V lookup: CDR1 SNHLY, CDR2 FYNNEI. The CDR3 spells CASSELAGLYNEQFF. Here the CDR3 DNA reads TGTGCCAGCAGCGAACTAGCGGGCCTCTACAATGAGCAGTTCTTC.

In this sample, this clonotype turned up a few times. V is TRBV30 and J is TRBJ1-1; 7 bases are shared with TRBD1. V trimming: 2 bases; J trimming: 4 bases; junction bases outside the gene matches: 10. Germline V gene lookup returns CDR1 GTSNPN and CDR2 SVGIG (reference sequence). The CDR3 runs to 15 residues. The CDR3 bases are TGTGCCTGGAGTCTCAGGGGGGTATCGAGCACTGAAGCTTTCTTT. Protein product: CAWSLRGVSSTEAFF.

This clonotype has just a few counts. V gene TRBV5-8 combines with J gene TRBJ2-7; D not certain. Trimming shortened V by 0 bases and J by 0 bases, and 10 bases separated the two germline ends. The CDR3 contains 15 residues. Germline CDR1 reads SGHTS; CDR2 reads YDEGEE. CDR3 DNA: TGTGCCAGCAGCTTGGATAACTACCTCTCCTACGAGCAGTACTTC. Protein: CASSLDNYLSYEQYF.

This clonotype appeared many times. The rearrangement uses TRBV7-2 and TRBJ2-5; tentative D call: TRBD2 (6 bases). V lost 5 bases and J 4 bases, leaving 14 bases between the germline ends. Germline V gene sequence: CDR1 SGHTA, CDR2 FQGNSA. This CDR3 has 14 amino acids. CDR3 region: CASSLNLGGETQYF. The CDR3 DNA reads TGTGCCAGCAGCCTGAACTTGGGAGGAGAGACCCAGTACTTC.

Comment on this clonotype: A much larger clone lies a single base off, so this may be a read error. It is likely a read error, because the conserved phenylalanine at the end of the CDR3 is missing. V usage is TRBV20-1 and J usage is TRBJ2-1; 9 nucleotides align to TRBD2. The trim removed 3 bases at V and 5 bases at J, leaving 5 bases unmatched. Germline assignment: CDR1 DFQATT and CDR2 SNEGSKA (reference sequence). The CDR3 totals 14 residues. The CDR3, as DNA: TGCAGTGCTAGCCGTAGCGGGGGAAACAATGAGCAGTTCTCC. Encoded protein: CSASRSGGNNEQFS.

This chain uses TRBV29-1 with TRBJ2-7, with 9 nucleotides matching TRBD1. The CDR3 totals 11 residues. V lost 7 bases, J lost 6 bases, and 4 bases stayed unmatched. The germline CDR1 and CDR2 sequences are SQVTM and ANQGSEA. The CDR3 spells CSGGTGTEQYF. The CDR3 region has the DNA TGCAGCGGAGGGACAGGGACCGAGCAGTACTTC.

This clonotype was seen repeatedly, ten times or more. This chain joins TRBV2 and TRBJ2-2, with 8 bases fitting TRBD2. Germline V lookup: CDR1 SNHLY, CDR2 FYNNEI. V lost 7 bases to trimming and J lost 3 bases; unmatched junction nucleotides: 4. The CDR3 is made up of 14 amino acids. CDR3 amino acids: CASKGLDYTGELFF. In DNA, the CDR3 is TGTGCCAGCAAGGGACTAGACTACACCGGGGAGCTGTTTTTT.